Shown below are 7 T cell receptor beta chains from a single sample sequenced in a study of shared clonotypes between healthy human individuals. TCRdb keeps only in-frame clones here, not all; method: immunoSEQ multiplex PCR. Among roughly 2,300,000 clones listed, roughly 92% were seen once. The source material was naive CD4+ T cells from PBMCs. Subset meaning: CD45RA+ positively selected. The receptor source for this set is a man aged 18 to 30 in good health. Some clones in this sample may be carry-over from other donors' samples.

The chain links TRBV19 to TRBJ2-7; a possible D gene is TRBD1 (5 bases). In germline, CDR1 is LNHDA, CDR2 SQIVND (reference sequence). V gave up 4 bases and J gave up 0 bases, with 10 bases separating them. This CDR3 is 14 amino acids long. Here the CDR3 reads CASSTRESSYEQYF. The DNA for the CDR3 is TGTGCCAGTAGTACCAGGGAAAGCTCCTACGAGCAGTACTTC.

V is TRBV10-3 and J is TRBJ1-2, with D perhaps matching TRBD1 (5 bases). The V and J ends lost 2 bases and 4 bases respectively, with 14 bases between them. CDR3 length equals 15 residues. Germline V gene sequence: CDR1 ENHRY, CDR2 SYGVKD. The CDR3, as DNA: TGTGCCATCAGTGAGACTCCTGGGGGTGGCTATGGCTACACCTTC. Translating it yields CAISETPGGGYGYTF.

The chain couples TRBV6-5 to TRBJ2-3, with TRBD2 as a possible D gene (6 bases). Deletions cut 7 bases from V and 7 bases from J, with 15 bases between. There are 13 residues in the CDR3. Germline assignment: CDR1 MNHEY and CDR2 SVGAGI. CDR3 sequence (DNA): TGTGCCAGCACCGGGACTGGAGCGAATACGCAGTATTTT. This encodes CASTGTGANTQYF.

This clone was detected a few times. This chain connects TRBV7-9 to TRBJ2-2; D is perhaps TRBD1 (6 bases). Germline values: CDR1 SEHNR, CDR2 FQNEAQ (reference sequence). Trimming cost V 5 bases and J 1 base, with 8 bases left between them. This CDR3 region has 14 residues. CDR3 protein: CASSQGQNTGELFF. In nucleotides, the CDR3 is TGTGCCAGCAGCCAGGGACAGAACACCGGGGAGCTGTTTTTT. The whole variable domain, remainder taken from reference TRBV7-9 and TRBJ2-2, is DTGVSQNPRHKITKRGQNVTFRCDPISEHNRLYWYRQTLGQGPEFLTYFQNEAQLEKSRLLSDRFSAERPKGSFSTLEIQRTEQGDSAMYLCASSQGQNTGELFFGEGSRLTVL.

The gene calls are TRBV21-1 and TRBJ2-1; the table names TRBD1, a call not compared with the DNA. TRBV21-1 is noted as a pseudogene. CDR3 length: 15 amino acids. CDR3: CARGVLTGSRNEQFF. The CDR3 nucleotides are TGTGCCAGAGGGGTCTTGACAGGGTCCAGGAATGAGCAGTTCTTC.

The V gene is TRBV7-2, the J gene TRBJ1-1; 7 nucleotides line up with TRBD1. Germline V gene lookup returns CDR1 SGHTA and CDR2 FQGNSA. There are 14 residues in the CDR3. After removal of 1 base from V and 4 bases from J, the junction contained 3 bases not matched to a gene. In DNA form, the CDR3 reads TGTGCCAGCAGCTTAGACAGGGGATTCACTGAAGCTTTCTTT. Translating it yields CASSLDRGFTEAFF.

V gene TRBV9 combines with J gene TRBJ1-1, with 9 positions matching TRBD1. Trimming at V came to 3 bases and at J to 0 bases, leaving 6 bases not matched to a gene. This CDR3 spans 16 amino acids. In germline, CDR1 is SGDLS, CDR2 YYNGEE. The CDR3 here is CASSARQGEMNTEAFF. DNA of the CDR3: TGTGCCAGCAGCGCCAGACAGGGGGAGATGAACACTGAAGCTTTCTTT.